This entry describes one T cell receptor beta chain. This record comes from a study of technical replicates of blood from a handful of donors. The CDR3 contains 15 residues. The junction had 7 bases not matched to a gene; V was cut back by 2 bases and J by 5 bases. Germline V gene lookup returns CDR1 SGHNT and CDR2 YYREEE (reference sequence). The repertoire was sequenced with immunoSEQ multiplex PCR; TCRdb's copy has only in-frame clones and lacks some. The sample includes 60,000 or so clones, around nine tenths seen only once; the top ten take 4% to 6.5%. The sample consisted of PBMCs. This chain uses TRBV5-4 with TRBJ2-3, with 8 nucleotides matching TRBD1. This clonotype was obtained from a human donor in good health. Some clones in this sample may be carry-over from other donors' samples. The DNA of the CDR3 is TGTGCCAGCAGCTTTCCGGGACAGGCAAAAGATACGCAGTATTTT. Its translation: CASSFPGQAKDTQYF. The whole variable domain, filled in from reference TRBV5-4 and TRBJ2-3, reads ETGVTQSPTHLIKTRGQQVTLRCSSQSGHNTVSWYQQALGQGPQFIFQYYREEENGRGNFPPRFSGLQFPNYSSELNVNALELDDSALYLCASSFPGQAKDTQYFGPGTRLTVL.